These 15 T cell receptor beta chains were sequenced from one sample in a study of tumor and adjacent non-tumor tissue in lung cancer. A modified ARM-PCR protocol with three rounds of nested PCR amplified TCRbeta. TCRdb re-called the multiplex PCR reads with MiXCR, one entry per CDR3 protein. The sample shows approximately 90,000 distinct CDR3 sequences, 76% of them seen only once. This sample's RNA came from whole unsorted tissue. The normal lung tissue was taken more than 3 cm from the tumor edge. The sequenced sample consisted of distant non-tumor lung tissue. These receptors originate from a woman aged 45 to 65 with non-small cell lung cancer.

As for this clonotype: The germline gene is not matched at one end of the junction; a read error may be the cause. This chain uses TRBV29-1 with TRBJ2-2; tentatively, D is TRBD2 (5 bases). The CDR3 contains 13 residues. CDR1 and CDR2 (germline): SQVTM, ANQGSEA. CDR3 nucleotides: TGCAGCGTTAGAACGGGGTCCCACGGGAAGCTGCTTTTT. Protein: CSVRTGSHGKLLF.

Points on this clonotype: The junction departs from the called germline gene at one end, perhaps through a read error. V and J are TRBV4-2 and TRBJ1-5, with unresolved D. Germline CDR1 and CDR2: LGHNA and YNFKEQ. The CDR3 extends over 15 amino acids. DNA of the CDR3: TGTGCCAGCATCCAAGACCTAACTAGCAATGAGCCCCAGCATTTT. Translated, it gives CASIQDLTSNEPQHF.

This chain joins TRBV6-6 and TRBJ1-2, with D possibly matching TRBD1 (6 bases). V was shortened by 1 base and J by 7 bases, with 13 bases between the two germline ends. The CDR3 extends over 14 amino acids. Germline CDR1 reads MNHNY; CDR2 reads SVGAGI (reference sequence). The CDR3 protein is CASSYFVGASGYTF. CDR3 bases: TGTGCCAGCAGTTACTTCGTGGGGGCTAGTGGCTACACCTTC.

For this clonotype: This could be a read error, since a much larger clone is one nucleotide away. The gene calls are TRBV20-1 and TRBJ2-7; no firm D call. V dropped 0 bases and J dropped 5 bases, with 17 bases sitting between them. Germline CDR1 and CDR2: DFQATT and SNEGSKA (reference sequence). The CDR3 totals 15 residues. CDR3 DNA sequence: TGCAGTGCTAGAGACCCCTTGGAAGGTCTACACGAGCAGTACTTC. This gives the protein CSARDPLEGLHEQYF.

In regard to this clonotype: In this CDR3 the conserved last residue, phenylalanine or tryptophan, is missing, so a read error is likely. The chain carries TRBV11-2 and TRBJ1-2, with TRBD1 matching 7 bases. Germline V lookup: CDR1 SGHAT, CDR2 FQNNGV. The CDR3 length is 16 residues. V trimming: 2 bases; J trimming: 5 bases; junction bases outside the gene matches: 11. CDR3 amino acids: CASSLKIGGRGYGYTS. The CDR3 DNA reads TGTGCCAGCAGCTTAAAAATAGGGGGCCGAGGATATGGCTACACCTCC.

The V and J genes are TRBV30 and TRBJ2-3, with unresolved D. This CDR3 region has 13 residues. The V and J ends lost 0 bases and 0 bases respectively, with 4 bases between them. Germline values: CDR1 GTSNPN, CDR2 SVGIG (reference sequence). The CDR3 loop reads CAWSVGSTDTQYF. CDR3 sequence (DNA): TGTGCCTGGAGTGTGGGTAGCACAGATACGCAGTATTTT.

Note on this clonotype: At one of its ends the junction is not consistent with the germline gene, which may arise from a read error. The chain links TRBV15 to TRBJ2-1, with TRBD2 matching 8 bases. The CDR3 is made up of 16 amino acids. Germline CDR1 is LNHNV and CDR2 is YYDKDF (reference sequence). CDR3 nucleotide sequence: TGTGCCACCAGCGGGTTAAGACTAGCGAAAGGAAATGAGCAGCTCTTC. Translating it yields CATSGLRLAKGNEQLF.

On this clonotype itself: The junction departs from the called germline gene at one end, perhaps through a read error. The chain combines TRBV28 with TRBJ1-5, with D maybe TRBD1 (6 bases). The CDR3 loop spans 12 amino acids. Germline CDR1 reads MDHEN; CDR2 reads SYDVKM. The CDR3 reads CASTPSRGPHHF. The CDR3 DNA reads as TGTGCCAGCACCCCCTCCAGGGGTCCCCACCATTTT.

Remarks on this clonotype: One end of the junction varies from germline; a read error may be responsible. CDR3 coding DNA: TGTGCCATCAGTAAAATGAGCTCCTACGAACAGTACTTC. Its translation is CAISKMSSYEQYF. The chain employs TRBV10-3 and TRBJ2-7; no definite D call. This CDR3 is 13 amino acids long. CDR1 and CDR2 from the germline V gene are ENHRY and SYGVKD.

Concerning this clonotype itself: A junction boundary mismatches the germline segment, possibly from a read error. The chain uses TRBV11-2 and TRBJ2-1; D unresolved. The CDR3 has 13 residues. Germline V CDR1 and CDR2: SGHAT, FQNNGV. In nucleotides, the CDR3 is TGTATCAGCAGCTTAGAGGCGGCCAATGACCAGTTCTTC. Its protein is CISSLEAANDQFF.

On this clonotype itself: At one end, the junction sequence differs from germline, possibly due to a read error. V is TRBV11-2 and J is TRBJ2-3; a possible D gene is TRBD1 (6 bases). The CDR3 is 15 amino acids. The germline gives CDR1 SGHAT, CDR2 FQNNGV. CDR3 protein: CASSLGPPGDHIQFF. CDR3 coding DNA: TGCGCCAGCAGCTTAGGACCCCCAGGGGACCATATACAGTTTTTT.

The chain links TRBV29-1 to TRBJ2-1; the match to TRBD2 covers 10 bases. Germline V gene data show CDR1 as SQVTM and CDR2 as ANQGSEA. This CDR3 is built from 13 residues. Trimming at V came to 7 bases and at J to 16 bases, leaving 16 bases not matched to a gene. Written as DNA, the CDR3 is TGCAGCGCCGAGAAGCGGGAGGGAGGTGAGAACTTCTTC. It is translated as CSAEKREGGENFF.

Turning to this clonotype: A junction boundary mismatches the germline segment, possibly from a read error. This chain connects TRBV12-3 or TRBV12-4 to TRBJ2-3; D is possibly TRBD1 (5 bases). CDR3 length: 18 amino acids. The CDR3 region has the DNA TGTGCCAGCAGTTCGAGAGATCTGGCCCTGTGGGGCGCAGAAACGCAGTATTTT. Translated: CASSSRDLALWGAETQYF.

To note about this clonotype: One junction end disagrees with the germline gene, perhaps due to a read error. The chain recombines TRBV11-3 with TRBJ2-1, with D perhaps matching TRBD1 (5 bases). The CDR3 spans 15 residues. The germline V gene encodes CDR1 SGHNT and CDR2 YENEEA. The CDR3 DNA follows: TGTGTCAGCAGTAACCGAGACAGCTCTTACAATGAGCAGTTCTTC. Translating it yields CVSSNRDSSYNEQFF.

This clonotype was observed at least ten times. The gene calls are TRBV28 and TRBJ2-7, with TRBD2 matching 8 bases. The CDR3 sequence is 13 residues long. V trimming: 8 bases; J trimming: 6 bases; junction bases outside the gene matches: 9. Germline CDR1 is MDHEN and CDR2 is SYDVKM. Written as DNA, the CDR3 is TGTGCCAGCCTAAGGCCTAGCGGGTCCGAGCAGTACTTC. Protein product: CASLRPSGSEQYF.